Here is one T cell receptor beta chain with its context. Original data processing: Nucleated cell counts were estimated from reference gene primer amplification. The protocol was immunoSEQ multiplex PCR, while the TCRdb copy is restricted to in-frame clones and leaves out a portion. The V and J calls and the clone size are those of that table, but D and trimming were determined from the DNA. Of over 200,000 clones in the sample, 85% to 90% were seen once. Clinical history as reported by participants underpinned cohort assignment. Within 2 weeks of study entry, exposed participants had contacted a PCR-confirmed or clinician-diagnosed COVID-19 case. Per germline, CDR1 SGHTA and CDR2 FQGNSA. The CDR3 is 15 residues long. V was trimmed by 5 bases and J by 4 bases, leaving 14 bases between them. The data belong to a study of blood T cell repertoires in COVID-19.

The sample taken for sequencing was PBMCs or T cells enriched from blood (not recorded which). This sequence originates from a man younger than 45 who had been exposed to COVID-19. The chain combines TRBV7-2 with TRBJ1-4, with D tentatively TRBD1 (6 bases). CDR3 bases: TGTGCCAGCAGCAAACGGACAGCTGTTAATGAAAAACTGTTTTTT. This translates into CASSKRTAVNEKLFF.